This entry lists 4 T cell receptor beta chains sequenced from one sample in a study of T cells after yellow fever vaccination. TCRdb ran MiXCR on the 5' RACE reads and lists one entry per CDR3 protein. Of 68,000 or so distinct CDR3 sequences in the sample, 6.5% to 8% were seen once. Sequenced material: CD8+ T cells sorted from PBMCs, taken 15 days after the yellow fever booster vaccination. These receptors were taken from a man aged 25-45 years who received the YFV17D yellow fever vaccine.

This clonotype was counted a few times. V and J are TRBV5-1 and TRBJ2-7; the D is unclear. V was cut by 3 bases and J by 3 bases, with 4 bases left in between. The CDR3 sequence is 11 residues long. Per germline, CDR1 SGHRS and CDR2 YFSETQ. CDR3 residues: CASSWGYEQYF. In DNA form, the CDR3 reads TGCGCCAGCAGCTGGGGCTACGAGCAGTACTTC.

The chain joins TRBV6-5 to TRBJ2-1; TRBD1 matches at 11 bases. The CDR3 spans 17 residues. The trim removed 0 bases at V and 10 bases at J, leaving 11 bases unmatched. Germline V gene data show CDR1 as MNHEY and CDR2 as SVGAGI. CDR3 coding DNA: TGTGCCAGCAGTTACTCGTACCCGGGACAGGGGGTAGAGGAGCAGTTCTTC. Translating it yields CASSYSYPGQGVEEQFF.

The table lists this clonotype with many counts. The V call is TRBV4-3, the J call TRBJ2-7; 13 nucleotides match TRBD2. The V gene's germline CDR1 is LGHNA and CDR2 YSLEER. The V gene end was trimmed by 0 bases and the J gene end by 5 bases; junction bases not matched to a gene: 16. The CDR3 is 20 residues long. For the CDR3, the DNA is TGCGCCAGCAGCCAAGATCGACCGGGACTAGCGGGATCGGAGAGGGACGAGCAGTACTTC. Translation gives CASSQDRPGLAGSERDEQYF.

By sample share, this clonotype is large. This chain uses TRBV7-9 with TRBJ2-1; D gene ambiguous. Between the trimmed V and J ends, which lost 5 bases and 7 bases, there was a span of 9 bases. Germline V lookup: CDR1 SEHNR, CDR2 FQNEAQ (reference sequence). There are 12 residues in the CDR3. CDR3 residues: CASSASKNEQFF. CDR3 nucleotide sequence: TGTGCCAGCAGCGCCTCTAAAAATGAGCAGTTCTTC.